These T cell receptor beta chains were read from a single sample in a study of human T cells and chemical hapten exposure. TCRdb analysed the RACE reads with MiXCR anew, one entry per CDR3 protein. The sample consists of roughly 90,000 distinct CDR3 sequences, roughly 9.1% of them appearing once. The sequencing used whole blood, collected in connection with sensitization to the hapten diphenylcyclopropenone (DPC). These receptors all stem from a woman between 35 and 50 years old with alopecia areata. Some clones in this sample may be carry-over from other donors' samples. CDR3s leave out the opening cysteine and the closing phenylalanine or tryptophan. D genes are given only for firm matches.

TRBV15,TRBJ1-5,NA,ATSRDYAGQPQH
TRBV9,TRBJ1-3,NA,ASSPGGTTGNTIY
TRBV5-1,TRBJ1-4,TRBD1,ASSSTGVSEKLF
TRBV29-1,TRBJ1-1,NA,SVSRGGYTEAF
TRBV18,TRBJ2-5,NA,ASSPQKGGLETQY
TRBV6-6,TRBJ2-3,TRBD2,ASSFTGLAGFASTDTQY
TRBV14,TRBJ2-3,NA,ASSQGQGYGDTQY
TRBV2,TRBJ1-6,TRBD1,ATPGQGSNSPLH
TRBV19,TRBJ2-1,NA,ASSIEGGLYNEQF
TRBV9,TRBJ1-1,NA,ASSPGTLNTEAF
TRBV5-1,TRBJ2-6,NA,ASSLDPGANVLT
TRBV3-1,TRBJ2-5,NA,ASSLIGTDETQY
TRBV20-1,TRBJ2-7,NA,SSNPDSYEQY
TRBV10-3,TRBJ2-5,NA,AISESMGRVETQY
TRBV27,TRBJ1-5,TRBD1,ASSDEQGGPQPQH
TRBV12-3/TRBV12-4,TRBJ1-5,NA,ATGEFNQPQH
TRBV6-2/TRBV6-3,TRBJ1-2,NA,ASSRTTGSYGYT
TRBV12-3/TRBV12-4,TRBJ2-7,TRBD1,ASRGQGAYEQY
TRBV20-1,TRBJ1-4,NA,SARDRAEKLF
TRBV28,TRBJ1-1,NA,ASSVISPQVTEAF
TRBV4-1,TRBJ2-7,NA,ASSQEMGSYEQY
TRBV6-2/TRBV6-3,TRBJ2-7,TRBD1,ATRRGGPYEQY
TRBV28,TRBJ1-2,NA,ASSVGGYGYT
TRBV7-8,TRBJ1-2,NA,ASSSRRGGNYGYT
TRBV12-3/TRBV12-4,TRBJ1-1,NA,ASRTLGGGGRTF
TRBV7-2,TRBJ2-1,NA,ASSLRSLSNEQF
TRBV5-5,TRBJ2-3,TRBD1,ASSFGTGADTQY
TRBV7-6,TRBJ2-2,NA,ASSSKAETVNTGELF
TRBV28,TRBJ2-3,NA,ASRGWVGPTDTQY
TRBV4-2,TRBJ2-7,TRBD2,ASSQDWAAGDRY
TRBV7-9,TRBJ2-1,NA,ASSVRNEQF
TRBV11-3,TRBJ1-6,NA,ASSLLPSSYNSPLH
TRBV18,TRBJ2-2,NA,ASSILPDSPIGTGELF
TRBV7-2,TRBJ1-1,NA,ASSRNGGNTEAF
TRBV28,TRBJ2-7,TRBD2,ASSLLPWAPEGRDSYEQY
TRBV7-9,TRBJ2-3,NA,ASSSVRGTDTQY
TRBV29-1,TRBJ1-1,NA,SVDSGDPEAF
TRBV5-1,TRBJ2-4,NA,ASSLTQAKNIQY
TRBV7-9,TRBJ1-5,NA,ASSEGGRAQPQH
TRBV6-5,TRBJ1-2,NA,ASSYELEGEDT
TRBV20-1,TRBJ2-7,TRBD2,SARGLAGGLTEQY
TRBV28,TRBJ1-2,TRBD1,ASTAGTDYGYT
TRBV7-9,TRBJ2-7,NA,ASSLDQGSFNEQY
TRBV7-9,TRBJ1-2,NA,ASSLGVAGNYGYT
TRBV4-2,TRBJ2-7,NA,ASSPEWLRGTYEQY
TRBV28,TRBJ1-5,NA,ASSSPWAVGQPQH
TRBV5-1,TRBJ2-1,NA,ASSLVQGGDEQF
TRBV12-3/TRBV12-4,TRBJ2-2,NA,ASSRLITGELF
TRBV30,TRBJ1-2,NA,AWSVQTGNGYT
TRBV2,TRBJ1-2,TRBD1,ASSLGQAPTPMSGYT
TRBV7-3,TRBJ2-1,NA,ASSSIGTSSYNEQF
TRBV3-1,TRBJ2-1,NA,ASSPWSYNEQF
TRBV5-1,TRBJ2-1,TRBD2,ASSYGLVSSDEQF